This record looks at one TCR beta chain sequence and its context. Under the authors' procedure: From reference gene primer amplification, estimates of nucleated cell counts were derived. Clones were sequenced by immunoSEQ multiplex PCR, and TCRdb holds only the in-frame ones, with some missing. V and J calls and clone size are as listed in that table; D and trimming were resolved from the DNA. The table records 75,000 to 85,000 clones, around 88% of them present only once. Germline-derived CDR1 and CDR2 are SGHNT and YYREEE (reference sequence). V gave up 0 bases and J gave up 7 bases; unmatched junction bases: 4. There are 14 residues in the CDR3. This entry is derived from a study of blood T cell repertoires in COVID-19. Overall study: COVID-19 samples from acute and convalescent phases originated in the United States, Italy and Spain. PBMCs, B-cell-depleted T cells, or T cells were the source of the cDNA or gDNA that made up the material.

The V gene is TRBV5-4, the J gene TRBJ2-5; TRBD2 agrees at 9 bases. This TCR was sampled from a human donor in a cohort sampled during active COVID-19. The specimen sequenced was peripheral blood. The DNA of the CDR3 is TGTGCCAGCAGCTTGGCCGTTAGCGGGAGGACCCAGTACTTC. Translation: CASSLAVSGRTQYF.